This TCR beta chain appears in the sequencing data of a study of immune evolution from preneoplasia to lung adenocarcinoma. Whole-study context: HLA loss of heterozygosity: roughly 7.5% AIS, roughly 15% MIA, 30% to 35% ADC, none AAH.

The data were produced by immunoSEQ multiplex PCR, yet TCRdb's version contains in-frame clones alone and is incomplete. The sample lists 6,000 to 8,000 clones, approximately 80% occurring once. In germline, CDR1 is SQVTM, CDR2 ANQGSEA. The CDR3 is made up of 13 amino acids. V dropped 6 bases and J dropped 6; count of bases not matched to a gene: 5. Histologic diagnosis was independently verified by two lung pathologists. The rearrangement uses TRBV29-1 and TRBJ2-2; 9 positions match TRBD1. Sequencing used FFPE lung adenocarcinoma in situ tissue. This TCR was recovered from an older donor with lung adenocarcinoma. Here the CDR3 DNA reads TGCAGCGTGTGGGACAGGGAAGCCGGGGAGCTGTTTTTT. This translates into CSVWDREAGELFF.